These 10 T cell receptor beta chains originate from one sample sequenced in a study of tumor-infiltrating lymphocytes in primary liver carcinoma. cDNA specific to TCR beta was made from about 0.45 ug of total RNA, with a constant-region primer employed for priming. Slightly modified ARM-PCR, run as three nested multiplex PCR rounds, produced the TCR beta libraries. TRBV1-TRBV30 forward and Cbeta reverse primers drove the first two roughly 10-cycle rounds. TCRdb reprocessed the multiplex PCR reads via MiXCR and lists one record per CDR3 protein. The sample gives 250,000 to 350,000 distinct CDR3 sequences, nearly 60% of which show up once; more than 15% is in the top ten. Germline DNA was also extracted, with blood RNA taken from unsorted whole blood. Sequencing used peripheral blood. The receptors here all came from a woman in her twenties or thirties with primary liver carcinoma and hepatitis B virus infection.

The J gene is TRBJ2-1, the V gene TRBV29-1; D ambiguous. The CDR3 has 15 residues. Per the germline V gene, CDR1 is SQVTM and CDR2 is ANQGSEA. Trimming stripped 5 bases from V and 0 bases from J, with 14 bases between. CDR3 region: CSVWDLGSSYNEQFF. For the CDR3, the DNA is TGCAGCGTTTGGGATTTGGGAAGCTCCTACAATGAGCAGTTCTTC.

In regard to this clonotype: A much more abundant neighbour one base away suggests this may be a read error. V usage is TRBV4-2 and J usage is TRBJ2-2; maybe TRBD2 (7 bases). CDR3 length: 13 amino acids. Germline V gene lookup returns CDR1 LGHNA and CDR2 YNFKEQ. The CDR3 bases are TGTGCCAGCAGCCAAGACGAGGGGGGGGAGCAGTTTTTT. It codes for CASSQDEGGEQFF.

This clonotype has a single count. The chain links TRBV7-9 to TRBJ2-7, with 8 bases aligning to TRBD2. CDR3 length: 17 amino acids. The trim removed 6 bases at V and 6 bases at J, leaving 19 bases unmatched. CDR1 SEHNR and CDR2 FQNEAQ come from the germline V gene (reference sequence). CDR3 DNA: TGTGCCAGCAGACACCCCTCTTCAGCGGGAGTGCCGGGCGAGCAGTACTTC. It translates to CASRHPSSAGVPGEQYF.

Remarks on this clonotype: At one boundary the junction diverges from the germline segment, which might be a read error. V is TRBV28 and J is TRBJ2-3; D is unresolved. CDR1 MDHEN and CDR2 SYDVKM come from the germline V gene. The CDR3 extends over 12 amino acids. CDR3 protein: CASSSRTDTHYF. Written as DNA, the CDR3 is TGTGCCAGCAGTTCCCGAACAGATACGCATTATTTT.

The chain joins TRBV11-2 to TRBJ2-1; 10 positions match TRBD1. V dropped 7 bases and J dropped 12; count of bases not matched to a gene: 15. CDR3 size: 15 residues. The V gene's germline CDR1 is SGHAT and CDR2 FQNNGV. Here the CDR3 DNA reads TGTGCCAGCACTTTAGAGACAGGGGGCATAAGCAGGCAGTTCTTC. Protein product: CASTLETGGISRQFF.

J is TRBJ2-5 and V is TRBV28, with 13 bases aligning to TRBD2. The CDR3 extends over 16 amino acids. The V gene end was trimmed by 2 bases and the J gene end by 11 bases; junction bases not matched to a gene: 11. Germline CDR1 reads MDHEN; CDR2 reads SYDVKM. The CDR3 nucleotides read TGTGCCAGCAGTTTAGGGGGACTAGCGGGAAGAAGTGAGCAGTACTTC. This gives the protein CASSLGGLAGRSEQYF.

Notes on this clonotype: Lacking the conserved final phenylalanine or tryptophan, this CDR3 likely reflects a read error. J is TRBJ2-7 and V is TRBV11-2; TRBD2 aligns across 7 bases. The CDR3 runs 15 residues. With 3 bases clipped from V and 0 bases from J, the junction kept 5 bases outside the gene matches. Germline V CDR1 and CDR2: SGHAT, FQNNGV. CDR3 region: CASSFTSESSYEQYL. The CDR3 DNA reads TGTGCCAGCAGCTTCACTAGCGAAAGCTCCTACGAGCAGTACTTA.

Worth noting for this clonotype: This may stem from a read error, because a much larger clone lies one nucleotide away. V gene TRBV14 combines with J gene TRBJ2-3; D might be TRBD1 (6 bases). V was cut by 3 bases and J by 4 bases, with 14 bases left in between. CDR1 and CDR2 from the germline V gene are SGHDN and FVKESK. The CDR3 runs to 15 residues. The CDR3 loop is CASSQTGQPADTQYF. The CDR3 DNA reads TGTGCCAGCAGCCAGACAGGACAGCCCGCAGATACGCAGTATTTT.

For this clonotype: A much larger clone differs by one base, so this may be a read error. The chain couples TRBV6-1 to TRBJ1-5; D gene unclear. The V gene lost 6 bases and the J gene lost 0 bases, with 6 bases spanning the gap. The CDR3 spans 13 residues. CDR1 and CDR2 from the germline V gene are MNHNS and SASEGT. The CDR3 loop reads CASRSYSNQPQHF. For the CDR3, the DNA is TGTGCCAGCAGATCTTATAGCAATCAGCCCCAGCATTTT.

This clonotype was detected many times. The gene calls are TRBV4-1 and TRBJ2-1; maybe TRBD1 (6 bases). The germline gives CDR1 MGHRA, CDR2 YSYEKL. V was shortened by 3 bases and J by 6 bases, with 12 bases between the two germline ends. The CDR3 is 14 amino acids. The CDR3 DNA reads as TGCGCCAGCAGCCATTCGACAGGAGTCAATGAGCAGTTCTTC. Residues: CASSHSTGVNEQFF.